This T cell receptor beta chain was profiled in a study of vaccination effects on CD4 cells after COVID-19. Study-level background: Post-vaccine sampling occurred a median 72 days after the second dose.

Sequencing in the ViraFEST assay came after antigen-specific CD4+ T cells had been expanded with viral peptide pools, which were used to stimulate PBMC. Isolating CD4+ T cells followed 9 to 11 days of culture. Each participant received a vaccine that was either BNT162b2 or mRNA-1273, given as two doses. Wells containing a few million PBMC each were cultured with 10 IU/ml IL-2 and 10 ug/ml peptides. Profiling relied on immunoSEQ multiplex PCR, and the TCRdb table lists in-frame clones only, not all of them. In the table there are 25,000 to 30,000 clones, 75% to 80% of which are singletons. The CDR3 spans 14 residues. The V and J ends lost 8 bases and 0 bases respectively, with 14 bases between them. The germline V gene encodes CDR1 LNHDA and CDR2 SQIVND (reference sequence). Details on this clone: The antigen is unknown.

The chain has TRBV19 and TRBJ2-7; possible D gene TRBD2, 6 bases. The source was CD4+ T cells from PBMCs cultured with SARS-CoV-2 spike peptides, collected after COVID-19 vaccination. The sequence was obtained from a human donor who received a COVID-19 vaccine. Some clones in this sample may be carry-over from other donors' samples. In nucleotides, the CDR3 is TGTGCCAGTCAGATACGCGGGGCCTCCTACGAGCAGTACGTC. Protein product: CASQIRGASYEQYV.